This T cell receptor (beta chain) derives from a study of cytomegalovirus exposure and HLA in healthy donors. Regarding the study as a whole: High sensitivity and specificity were reportedly achieved when the classifier diagnosed cytomegalovirus status.

Trimming left V 2 bases short and J 5 bases short, with 8 bases between. CDR1 is SGHRS and CDR2 is YFSETQ in the germline V gene. The CDR3 spans 13 residues. About this clone: The antigen is unknown.

A multiplex PCR was run with 60 Vbeta primers and 13 Jbeta primers. TCRdb's table, derived via immunoSEQ multiplex PCR, lists solely in-frame clones and lacks some. The repertoire has 150,000 to 200,000 clones, roughly 83% of them found once; the top ten carry around 0.24%. V usage is TRBV5-1 and J usage is TRBJ1-5, with D perhaps TRBD1 (6 bases). Specimen: PBMCs. The source of this sequence is a boy younger than 18 in good health and CMV-seronegative. The CDR3 sequence is CASSLQGDQPQHF. The CDR3 nucleotides are TGCGCCAGCAGCTTACAGGGAGATCAGCCCCAGCATTTT.